This entry lists 27 T cell receptor beta chains sequenced from one sample in a study (dated by TCRdb to the mid-2010s). Library preparation was by 5' RACE. TCRdb lists the instrument as Illumina MiSeq. TCRdb cleaned the public reads at Q25 with fastp, built clones with MiXCR and kept in-frame beta chains. Each entry merges the rows of one CDR3 protein and shows their most common DNA and genes. The sample table records 5,000 or so distinct CDR3 sequences; 70% to 85% of these occur just once. The ten largest clonotypes hold under 3.5% of the sample. Sequencing was carried out using naive CD4+ T cells sorted from blood. The cell subset or site label corresponds to: naive CD4+ T cells, CD4+CD45RA+CD25-. These receptors were taken from a female donor with breast cancer.

J is TRBJ2-1 and V is TRBV11-1; 7 nucleotides line up with TRBD1. After removal of 1 base from V and 2 bases from J, the junction contained 5 bases not matched to a gene. The germline V gene encodes CDR1 SGHAT and CDR2 FQDESV (reference sequence). The CDR3 length is 16 residues. CDR3 in amino acids: CASSLVLQGAYNEQFF. The CDR3, as DNA: TGTGCCAGCAGCTTAGTGTTGCAGGGGGCCTACAATGAGCAGTTCTTC. Looking up the rest from reference TRBV11-1 and TRBJ2-1 gives the full variable domain: EAEVAQSPRYKITEKSQAVAFWCDPISGHATLYWYRQILGQGPELLVQFQDESVVDDSQLPKDRFSAERLKGVDSTLKIQPAELGDSAMYLCASSLVLQGAYNEQFFGPGTRLTVL.

As DNA, the CDR3 is TGTGCCAGCACCGCTCGGTGGGGACTAGCCCGACGAGAGACCCAGTACTTC. It is translated as CASTARWGLARRETQYF. The chain recombines TRBV6-1 with TRBJ2-5, with 9 bases lining up with TRBD2. The CDR3 sequence is 17 residues long. Trimming took 7 bases from V and 4 from J; bases not matched to a gene: 16. Looked up from germline, CDR1 is MNHNS and CDR2 is SASEGT.

The chain joins TRBV6-5 to TRBJ2-1; 7 nucleotides match TRBD2. The ends lost 7 bases at V and 6 bases at J; junction bases unmatched: 12. The CDR3 is made up of 15 amino acids. CDR1 and CDR2 (germline): MNHEY, SVGAGI. The CDR3, as DNA: TGTGCCAGCACCAGACTAGCAGGATTGTCCAATGAGCAGTTCTTC. Residues: CASTRLAGLSNEQFF.

CDR3 nucleotides: TGCGCCAGCAGCGGTTCCTGGGGGCACTACGAGCAGTACTTC. It encodes CASSGSWGHYEQYF. The genes are TRBV5-1 and TRBJ2-7; weak D call: TRBD1 (6 bases). Germline CDR1 reads SGHRS; CDR2 reads YFSETQ. The CDR3 contains 14 residues. V was shortened by 4 bases and J by 3 bases, with 14 bases between the two germline ends.

The chain recombines TRBV4-2 with TRBJ2-5; no clear D. There are 12 residues in the CDR3. The germline V gene has CDR1 LGHNA and CDR2 YNFKEQ. V lost 0 bases and J lost 5, with 4 bases in between. CDR3: CASSQDVETQYF. The CDR3 DNA is TGTGCCAGCAGCCAAGATGTGGAGACCCAGTACTTC.

The rearrangement uses TRBV10-1 and TRBJ2-1; 16 bases fit TRBD2. In germline, CDR1 is WNHNN, CDR2 SYGVQD (reference sequence). The CDR3 loop spans 15 amino acids. The junction had 5 bases not matched to a gene; V was cut back by 5 bases and J by 10 bases. The chain's CDR3 is CASSPLGLAGGEQFF. The CDR3 coding sequence is TGCGCCAGCAGTCCCTTGGGACTAGCGGGAGGGGAGCAGTTCTTC.

With regard to this clonotype: Given the absence of the conserved phenylalanine or tryptophan at the CDR3 end, a read error is likely. V gene TRBV5-1 combines with J gene TRBJ1-1; D might be TRBD1 (6 bases). CDR3 length equals 15 residues. Germline-derived CDR1 and CDR2 are SGHRS and YFSETQ. Trimming left V 0 bases short and J 1 base short, with 10 bases between. The CDR3 region has the DNA TGCGCCAGCAGCTTGGCGGGACACAAGAACACTGAAGCTTTCCTT. This codes for CASSLAGHKNTEAFL.

This CDR3 reads CASRGPRTGLETQYF. As DNA, the CDR3 is TGTGCCAGCAGGGGACCAAGGACAGGGCTAGAGACCCAGTACTTC. The gene calls are TRBV6-5 and TRBJ2-5; 8 bases map to TRBD1. Germline V CDR1 and CDR2: MNHEY, SVGAGI. This CDR3 spans 15 amino acids. Trimming at V came to 6 bases and at J to 4 bases, leaving 10 bases not matched to a gene.

This clonotype was counted only a few times. The chain couples TRBV7-6 to TRBJ2-3; D is perhaps TRBD2 (6 bases). CDR1 and CDR2 (germline): SGHVS, FNYEAQ. The CDR3 loop spans 14 amino acids. V lost 6 bases, J lost 2 bases, and 12 bases lay in between. The CDR3 is CASRPREITDTQYF. CDR3 nucleotide sequence: TGTGCCAGCAGGCCACGGGAGATCACAGATACGCAGTATTTT.

The V gene is TRBV2, the J gene TRBJ1-1; 7 bases fit TRBD1. Per the germline V gene, CDR1 is SNHLY and CDR2 is FYNNEI. V trimming: 6 bases; J trimming: 4 bases; junction bases outside the gene matches: 8. The CDR3 consists of 14 residues. The CDR3 region is CASRRSGTVTEAFF. Here the CDR3 DNA reads TGTGCCAGCAGACGGTCAGGGACAGTCACTGAAGCTTTCTTT.

The chain is built from TRBV20-1 and TRBJ2-1, with 7 nucleotides matching TRBD1. Per the germline V gene, CDR1 is DFQATT and CDR2 is SNEGSKA (reference sequence). CDR3 size: 16 residues. V shed 6 bases and J 2 bases; nucleotides not matched to a gene: 13. The CDR3 sequence: CSAVLTVGTAYNEQFF. CDR3 nucleotides: TGCAGTGCGGTCCTAACCGTCGGGACAGCCTACAATGAGCAGTTCTTC.

The gene calls are TRBV29-1 and TRBJ2-5, with 9 nucleotides matching TRBD2. The CDR3 has 15 residues. Germline lookup yields CDR1 SQVTM and CDR2 ANQGSEA. The trim removed 5 bases at V and 2 bases at J, leaving 9 bases unmatched. The DNA for the CDR3 is TGCAGCGTTCCCCCTAGCGGGAATCTTCAAGAGACCCAGTACTTC. The encoded protein is CSVPPSGNLQETQYF.

The chain uses TRBV20-1 and TRBJ2-1; 11 bases fit TRBD2. Unmatched junction bases numbered 7, after V lost 6 bases and J lost 3 bases. Germline lookup yields CDR1 DFQATT and CDR2 SNEGSKA (reference sequence). The CDR3 consists of 15 residues. CDR3 DNA sequence: TGCAGTGCAGTACCGGGACTAGCGGTCTACAATGAGCAGTTCTTC. Translated: CSAVPGLAVYNEQFF.

The genes are TRBV11-2 and TRBJ2-5; TRBD2 is a possible D gene (5 bases). The CDR3 loop spans 16 amino acids. V lost 1 base, J lost 5 bases, and 17 bases lay in between. The germline gives CDR1 SGHAT, CDR2 FQNNGV. CDR3 nucleotides: TGTGCCAGCAGCTTAGCCCTAGCTAATGGGATGGAGACCCAGTACTTC. Residues: CASSLALANGMETQYF. Using reference TRBV11-2 and TRBJ2-5 for the parts outside the CDR3, the full variable domain is EAGVAQSPRYKIIEKRQSVAFWCNPISGHATLYWYQQILGQGPKLLIQFQNNGVVDDSQLPKDRFSAERLKGVDSTLKIQPAKLEDSAVYLCASSLALANGMETQYFGPGTRLLVL.

The rearrangement links TRBV29-1 to TRBJ2-1, with TRBD1 identical over 7 bases. CDR3 length: 13 amino acids. With 6 bases clipped from V and 3 bases from J, the junction kept 5 bases outside the gene matches. Germline loops: CDR1 SQVTM, CDR2 ANQGSEA. DNA of the CDR3: TGCAGCGTGGGGGCAGGGGGCTACAATGAGCAGTTCTTC. This encodes CSVGAGGYNEQFF.

The chain combines TRBV20-1 with TRBJ1-1; 7 nucleotides match TRBD1. Germline V CDR1 and CDR2: DFQATT, SNEGSKA (reference sequence). V shed 4 bases and J 2 bases; nucleotides not matched to a gene: 7. This CDR3 has 14 amino acids. CDR3 loop: CSATTGILNTEAFF. In nucleotides, the CDR3 is TGCAGTGCTACGACAGGGATCCTTAACACTGAAGCTTTCTTT.

This clonotype was detected a few times. The chain recombines TRBV5-1 with TRBJ2-1, with 8 nucleotides matching TRBD1. CDR1 SGHRS and CDR2 YFSETQ come from the germline V gene. The CDR3 spans 16 residues. J lost 6 bases, V lost 4 bases, and 12 bases had no gene match. The CDR3 DNA is TGCGCCAGCAGCGAAGGGGACAGGTCCTTCTCCAATGAGCAGTTCTTC. As protein: CASSEGDRSFSNEQFF.

This clonotype turned up a few times. This chain uses TRBV5-1 with TRBJ1-5; no reliable D call. V lost 5 bases and J lost 0, with 9 bases in between. Germline V gene sequence: CDR1 SGHRS, CDR2 YFSETQ. The length of the CDR3 is 14 residues. CDR3 residues: CASRYDDSNQPQHF. The CDR3 DNA reads TGCGCCAGCAGGTATGATGATAGCAATCAGCCCCAGCATTTT.

The chain combines TRBV21-1 with TRBJ2-6. TRBV21-1 corresponds to a pseudogene. The CDR3 consists of 16 residues. The CDR3 nucleotides read TGTGCCAGCAGCAAGGCTCTACCGTCTGGGGCCAACGTCCTGACTTTC. Its translation is CASSKALPSGANVLTF.

CDR3: CASSWKGTSDSGANVLTF. CDR3 coding DNA: TGCGCCAGCAGCTGGAAGGGGACGTCAGACTCTGGGGCCAACGTCCTGACTTTC. The chain employs TRBV5-1 and TRBJ2-6; D may correspond to TRBD1 or TRBD2 (5 bases each). Germline lookup yields CDR1 SGHRS and CDR2 YFSETQ. This CDR3 is built from 18 residues. Trimming left V 3 bases short and J 0 bases short, with 16 bases between. Full variable domain (remainder filled in from reference TRBV5-1 and TRBJ2-6): KAGVTQTPRYLIKTRGQQVTLSCSPISGHRSVSWYQQTPGQGLQFLFEYFSETQRNKGNFPGRFSGRQFSNSRSEMNVSTLELGDSALYLCASSWKGTSDSGANVLTFGAGSRLTVL.

V usage is TRBV7-6 and J usage is TRBJ2-2; possible D gene TRBD1, 5 bases. Between the trimmed V and J ends, which lost 0 bases and 4 bases, there was a span of 15 bases. There are 17 residues in the CDR3. CDR1 is SGHVS and CDR2 is FNYEAQ in the germline V gene. CDR3 in amino acids: CASSLAFWGSSTGELFF. The CDR3 region has the DNA TGTGCCAGCAGCTTAGCTTTTTGGGGCAGTAGCACCGGGGAGCTGTTTTTT. The variable domain in full, completed from reference TRBV7-6 and TRBJ2-2, reads GAGVSQSPRYKVTKRGQDVALRCDPISGHVSLYWYRQALGQGPEFLTYFNYEAQQDKSGLPNDRFSAERPEGSISTLTIQRTEQRDSAMYRCASSLAFWGSSTGELFFGEGSRLTVL.

This chain uses TRBV5-1 with TRBJ2-5; D not resolved. Germline V lookup: CDR1 SGHRS, CDR2 YFSETQ. The CDR3 length is 15 residues. Trimming pared 4 bases from V and 5 bases from J, leaving 18 bases between. The CDR3 here is CASSPRSTSWETQYF. CDR3 in DNA: TGCGCCAGCAGCCCGCGCAGTACTTCGTGGGAGACCCAGTACTTC.

The rearrangement uses TRBV9 and TRBJ2-2; D possibly matches TRBD1 or TRBD2 (5 bases each). V lost 1 base and J lost 6, with 16 bases in between. Germline lookup yields CDR1 SGDLS and CDR2 YYNGEE. This CDR3 has 16 residues. CDR3 region: CASSVRGPKDSGELFF. For the CDR3, the DNA is TGTGCCAGCAGCGTAAGGGGACCGAAGGATTCCGGGGAGCTGTTTTTT.

The chain joins TRBV12-3 or TRBV12-4 to TRBJ2-7, with D maybe TRBD1 (5 bases). Trimming left V 3 bases short and J 0 bases short, with 9 bases between. The CDR3 sequence is 14 residues long. As DNA, the CDR3 is TGTGCCAGCAGTTTTGGGGCGAGCTCCTACGAGCAGTACTTC. It yields the protein CASSFGASSYEQYF.

The chain uses TRBV20-1 and TRBJ2-7; D uncertain. Germline lookup yields CDR1 DFQATT and CDR2 SNEGSKA (reference sequence). V lost 1 base, J lost 4 bases, and 5 bases lay in between. This CDR3 has 11 amino acids. CDR3 coding DNA: TGCAGTGCTAGAGGCACATACGAGCAGTACTTC. Its translation: CSARGTYEQYF.

The V call is TRBV20-1, the J call TRBJ2-1; a possible D gene is TRBD1 (5 bases). V lost 1 base to trimming and J lost 6 bases, with 13 bases between them. This CDR3 has 14 amino acids. Germline assignment: CDR1 DFQATT and CDR2 SNEGSKA (reference sequence). The DNA for the CDR3 is TGCAGTGCTAGAGGACAGACCAGTTTCAATGAGCAGTTCTTC. Translating it yields CSARGQTSFNEQFF.

The chain uses TRBV5-6 and TRBJ2-5; D is unresolved. This CDR3 comprises 13 residues. The germline CDR1 and CDR2 sequences are SGHDT and YYEEEE. V lost 4 bases, J lost 2 bases, and 9 bases lay in between. In DNA form, the CDR3 reads TGTGCCAGCAGCCTCGACGGACAAGAGACCCAGTACTTC. Its translation: CASSLDGQETQYF.